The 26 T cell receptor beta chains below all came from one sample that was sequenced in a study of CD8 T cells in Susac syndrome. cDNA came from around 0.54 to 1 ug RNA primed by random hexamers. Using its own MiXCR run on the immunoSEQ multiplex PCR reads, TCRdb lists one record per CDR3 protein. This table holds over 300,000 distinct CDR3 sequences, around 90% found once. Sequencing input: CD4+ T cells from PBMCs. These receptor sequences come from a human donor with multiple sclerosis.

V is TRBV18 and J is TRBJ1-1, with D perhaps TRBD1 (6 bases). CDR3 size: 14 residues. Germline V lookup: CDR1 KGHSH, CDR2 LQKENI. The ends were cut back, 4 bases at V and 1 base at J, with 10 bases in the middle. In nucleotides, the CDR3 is TGTGCCAGCTCACTGGACAGTAAGAACACTGAAGCTTTCTTT. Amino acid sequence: CASSLDSKNTEAFF.

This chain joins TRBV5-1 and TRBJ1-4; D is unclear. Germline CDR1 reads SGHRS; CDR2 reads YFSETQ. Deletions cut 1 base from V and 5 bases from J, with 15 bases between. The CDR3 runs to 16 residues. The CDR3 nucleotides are TGCGCCAGCAGCTTGTTTGGCCGGGCGGAAAATGAAAAACTGTTTTTT. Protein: CASSLFGRAENEKLFF.

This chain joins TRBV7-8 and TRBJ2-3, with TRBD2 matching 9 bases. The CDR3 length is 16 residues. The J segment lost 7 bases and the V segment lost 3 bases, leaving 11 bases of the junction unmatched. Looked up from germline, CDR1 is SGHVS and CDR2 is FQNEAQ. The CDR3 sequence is CASSFPGLAAWNTQYF. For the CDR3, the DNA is TGTGCCAGCAGCTTCCCGGGACTAGCCGCATGGAATACGCAGTATTTT.

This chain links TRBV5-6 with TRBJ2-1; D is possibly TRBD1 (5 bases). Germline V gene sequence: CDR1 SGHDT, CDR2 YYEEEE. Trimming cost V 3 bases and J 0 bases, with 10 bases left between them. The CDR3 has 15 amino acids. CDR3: CASSSGFYSYNEQFF. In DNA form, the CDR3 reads TGTGCCAGCAGCTCAGGGTTCTACTCCTACAATGAGCAGTTCTTC.

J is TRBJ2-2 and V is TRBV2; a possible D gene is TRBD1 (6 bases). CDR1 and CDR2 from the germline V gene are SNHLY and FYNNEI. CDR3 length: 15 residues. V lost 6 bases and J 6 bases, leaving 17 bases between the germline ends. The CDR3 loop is CASSVFETGPGELFF. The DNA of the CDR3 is TGTGCCAGCAGCGTCTTCGAGACAGGCCCCGGGGAGCTGTTTTTT.

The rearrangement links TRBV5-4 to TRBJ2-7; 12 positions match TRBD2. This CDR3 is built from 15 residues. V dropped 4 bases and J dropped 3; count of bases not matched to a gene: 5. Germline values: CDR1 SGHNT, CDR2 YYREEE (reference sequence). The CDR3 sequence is CASSEGLAGHYEQYF. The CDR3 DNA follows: TGTGCCAGCAGCGAGGGACTAGCGGGTCACTACGAGCAGTACTTC.

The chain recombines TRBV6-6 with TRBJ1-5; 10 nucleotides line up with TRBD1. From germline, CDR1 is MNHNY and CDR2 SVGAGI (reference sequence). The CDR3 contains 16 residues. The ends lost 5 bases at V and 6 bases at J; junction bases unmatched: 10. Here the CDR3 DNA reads TGTGCCAGCAGTCCTTTCGGACAGGGGGAGGGTCAGCCCCAGCATTTT. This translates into CASSPFGQGEGQPQHF.

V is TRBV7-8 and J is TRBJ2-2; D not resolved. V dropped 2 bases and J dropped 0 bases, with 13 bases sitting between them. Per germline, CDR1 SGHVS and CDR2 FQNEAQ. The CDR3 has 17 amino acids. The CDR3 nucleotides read TGTGCCAGCAGCTTAAAGAGGCGGAGATCGAACACCGGGGAGCTGTTTTTT. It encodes CASSLKRRRSNTGELFF.

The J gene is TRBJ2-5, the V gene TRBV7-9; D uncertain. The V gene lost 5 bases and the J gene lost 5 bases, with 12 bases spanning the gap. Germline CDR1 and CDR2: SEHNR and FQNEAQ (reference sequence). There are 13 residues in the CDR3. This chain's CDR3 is CASSLDVWETQYF. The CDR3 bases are TGTGCCAGCAGCCTAGATGTCTGGGAGACCCAGTACTTC.

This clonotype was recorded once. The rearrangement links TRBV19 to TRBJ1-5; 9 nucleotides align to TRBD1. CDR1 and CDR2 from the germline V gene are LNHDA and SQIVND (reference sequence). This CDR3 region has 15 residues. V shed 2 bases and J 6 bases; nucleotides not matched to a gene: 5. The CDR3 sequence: CASSISRQGVQPQHF. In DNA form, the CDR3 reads TGTGCCAGTAGTATATCTCGACAGGGGGTTCAGCCCCAGCATTTT.

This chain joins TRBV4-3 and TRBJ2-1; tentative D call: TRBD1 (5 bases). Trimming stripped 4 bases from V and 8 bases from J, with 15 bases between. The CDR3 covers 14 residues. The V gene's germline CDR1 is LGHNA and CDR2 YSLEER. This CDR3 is CASSPEAQGDEQFF. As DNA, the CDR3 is TGCGCCAGCAGCCCCGAGGCCCAGGGCGATGAGCAGTTCTTC.

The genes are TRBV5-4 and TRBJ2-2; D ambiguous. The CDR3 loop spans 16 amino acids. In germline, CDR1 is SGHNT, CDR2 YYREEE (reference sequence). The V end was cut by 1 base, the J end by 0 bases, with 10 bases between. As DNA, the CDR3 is TGTGCCAGCAGCTTGCTCGGCGAGACGAACACCGGGGAGCTGTTTTTT. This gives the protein CASSLLGETNTGELFF.

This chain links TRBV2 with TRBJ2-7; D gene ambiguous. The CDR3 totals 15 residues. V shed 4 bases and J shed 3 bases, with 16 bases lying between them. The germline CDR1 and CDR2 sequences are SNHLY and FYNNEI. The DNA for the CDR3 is TGTGCCAGCAGTGCCTCCAGGTTGTGGAACTACGAGCAGTACTTC. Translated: CASSASRLWNYEQYF.

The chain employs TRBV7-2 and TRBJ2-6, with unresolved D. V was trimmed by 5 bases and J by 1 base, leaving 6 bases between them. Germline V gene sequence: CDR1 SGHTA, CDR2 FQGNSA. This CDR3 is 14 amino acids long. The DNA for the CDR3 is TGTGCCAGCAGCCCCCAGTCTGGGGCCAACGTCCTGACTTTC. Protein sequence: CASSPQSGANVLTF.

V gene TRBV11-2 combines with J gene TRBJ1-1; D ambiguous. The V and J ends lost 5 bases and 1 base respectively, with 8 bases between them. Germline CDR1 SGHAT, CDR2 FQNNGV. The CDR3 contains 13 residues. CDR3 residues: CASSRWENTEAFF. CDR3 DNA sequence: TGTGCCAGCAGCCGGTGGGAGAACACTGAAGCTTTCTTT.

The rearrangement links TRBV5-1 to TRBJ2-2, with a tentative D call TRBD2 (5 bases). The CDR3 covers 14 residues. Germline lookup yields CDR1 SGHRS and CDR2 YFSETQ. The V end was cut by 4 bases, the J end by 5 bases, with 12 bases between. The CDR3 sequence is CASSATSGTGELFF. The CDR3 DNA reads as TGCGCCAGCAGCGCGACCTCGGGGACCGGGGAGCTGTTTTTT.

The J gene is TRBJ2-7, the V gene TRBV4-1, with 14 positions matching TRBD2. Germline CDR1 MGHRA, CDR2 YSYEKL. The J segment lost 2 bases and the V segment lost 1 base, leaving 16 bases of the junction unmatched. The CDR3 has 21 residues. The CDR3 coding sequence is TGCGCCAGCAGCCAAGGCCTGGGGACTAGCGGGAGACTTAGGGGAACCTACGAGCAGTACTTC. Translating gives CASSQGLGTSGRLRGTYEQYF.

The CDR3 region has the DNA TGCAGCGTTGACCCGGGACAGGTTATGGATACGCAGTATTTT. Translation: CSVDPGQVMDTQYF. The chain employs TRBV29-1 and TRBJ2-3, with TRBD1 matching over 8 bases. This CDR3 is built from 14 residues. The J segment lost 6 bases and the V segment lost 3 bases, leaving 8 bases of the junction unmatched. Germline V gene data show CDR1 as SQVTM and CDR2 as ANQGSEA.

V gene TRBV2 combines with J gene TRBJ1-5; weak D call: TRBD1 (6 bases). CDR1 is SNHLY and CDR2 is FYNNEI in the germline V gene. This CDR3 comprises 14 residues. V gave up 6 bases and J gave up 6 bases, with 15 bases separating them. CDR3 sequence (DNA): TGTGCCAGCAGCCTTGACGGGGGCAGTCAGCCCCAGCATTTT. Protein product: CASSLDGGSQPQHF.

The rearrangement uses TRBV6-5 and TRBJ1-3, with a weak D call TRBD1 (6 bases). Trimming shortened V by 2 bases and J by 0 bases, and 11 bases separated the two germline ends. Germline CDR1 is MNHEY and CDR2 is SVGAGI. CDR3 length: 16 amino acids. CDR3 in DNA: TGTGCCAGCAGTTACGACAGGAGCTACTCTGGAAACACCATATATTTT. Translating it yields CASSYDRSYSGNTIYF.

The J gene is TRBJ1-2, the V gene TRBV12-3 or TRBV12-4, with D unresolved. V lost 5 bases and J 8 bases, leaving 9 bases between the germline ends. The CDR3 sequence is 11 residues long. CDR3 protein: CASSDLDGYTF. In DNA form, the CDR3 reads TGTGCCAGCAGTGACCTAGACGGCTACACCTTC.

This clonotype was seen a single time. CDR3 nucleotides: TGCAGCGTTGAAATCCCTGGAACCTACGAGCAGTACTTC. It encodes CSVEIPGTYEQYF. J is TRBJ2-7 and V is TRBV29-1; D is unclear. The CDR3 sequence is 13 residues long. Germline values: CDR1 SQVTM, CDR2 ANQGSEA. V lost 2 bases and J lost 2, with 10 bases in between.

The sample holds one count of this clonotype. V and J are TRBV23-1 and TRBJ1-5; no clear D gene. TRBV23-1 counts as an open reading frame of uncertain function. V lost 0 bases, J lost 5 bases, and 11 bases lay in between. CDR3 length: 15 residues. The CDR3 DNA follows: TGCGCCAGCAGTCAATCGAATGCCAGATATCAGCCCCAGCATTTT. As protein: CASSQSNARYQPQHF.

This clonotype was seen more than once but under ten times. The CDR3 sequence is CASSGLSTDTQYF. The DNA for the CDR3 is TGTGCCAGCTCTGGTTTGAGCACAGATACGCAGTATTTT. This sequence joins TRBV18 and TRBJ2-3; D gene unclear. The CDR3 extends over 13 amino acids. CDR1 and CDR2 from the germline V gene are KGHSH and LQKENI. V was trimmed by 6 bases and J by 0 bases, leaving 7 bases between them.

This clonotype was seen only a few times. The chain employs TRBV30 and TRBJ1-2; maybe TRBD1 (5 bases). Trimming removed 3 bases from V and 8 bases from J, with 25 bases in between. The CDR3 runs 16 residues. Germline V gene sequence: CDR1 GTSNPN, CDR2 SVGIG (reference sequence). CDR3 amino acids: CAWRSGGNRLMRGYTF. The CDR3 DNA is TGTGCCTGGAGGAGCGGGGGAAATAGGCTAATGCGGGGCTACACCTTC.

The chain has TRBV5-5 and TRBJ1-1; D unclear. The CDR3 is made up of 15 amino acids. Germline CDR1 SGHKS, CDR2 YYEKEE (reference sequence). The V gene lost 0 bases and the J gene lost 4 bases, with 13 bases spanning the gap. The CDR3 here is CASSLGGLRITEAFF. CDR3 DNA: TGTGCCAGCAGCTTGGGAGGTTTGAGGATCACTGAAGCTTTCTTT.